This T cell receptor beta chain was observed in a study of TIL therapy for anti-PD-1-resistant metastatic lung cancer. Concerning this clone itself: Its antigen is currently unknown.

Study outcomes and limitations: This highly selected cohort may not generalize to typical lung cancer patients.

Regarding time point: pre-treatment sample, taken before nivolumab and TIL therapy. Tumor tissue came from excised metastases, mostly pleural nodules or supraclavicular lymph nodes. Tumor harvest preceded PD-1/PD-L1 blockade, followed by nivolumab treatment. Stage 4 NSCLC adults joined between late 2017 and 2020. Sequencing used immunoSEQ v3. Sequenced by immunoSEQ multiplex PCR; TCRdb stores in-frame clones only, minus some. Of 25,000 to 30,000 clones in the sample, approximately 63% were seen once. The sample in question was tumor tissue, obtained at baseline. This receptor was taken from a woman aged 25 to 80 with non-small cell lung cancer.

Written as DNA, the CDR3 is TGTGCCAGCAGCCAACCCGGGAGAGGGGACTACAATGAGCAGTTCTTC. This translates into CASSQPGRGDYNEQFF. This chain links TRBV4-2 with TRBJ2-1; weak D call: TRBD2 (6 bases). This CDR3 comprises 16 residues. With 2 bases removed from V and 3 bases from J, the gap between germline ends came to 14 bases. Per the germline V gene, CDR1 is LGHNA and CDR2 is YNFKEQ.